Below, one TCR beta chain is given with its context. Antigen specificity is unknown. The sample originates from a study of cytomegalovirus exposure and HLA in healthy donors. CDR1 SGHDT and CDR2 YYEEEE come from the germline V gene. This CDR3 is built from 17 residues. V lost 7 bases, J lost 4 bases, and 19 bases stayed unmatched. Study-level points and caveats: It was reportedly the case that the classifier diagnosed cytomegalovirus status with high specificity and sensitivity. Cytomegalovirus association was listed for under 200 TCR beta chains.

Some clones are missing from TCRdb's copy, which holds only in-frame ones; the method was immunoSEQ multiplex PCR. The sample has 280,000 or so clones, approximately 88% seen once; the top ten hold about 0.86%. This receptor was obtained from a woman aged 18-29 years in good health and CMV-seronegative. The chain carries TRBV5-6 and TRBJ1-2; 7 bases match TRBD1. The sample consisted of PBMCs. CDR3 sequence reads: CASSGITGTVDRYGYTF. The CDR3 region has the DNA TGTGCCAGCTCAGGGATAACCGGGACAGTGGATCGCTATGGCTACACCTTC.